One and the same sample provided the 14 T cell receptor beta chains below, sequenced in a study of shared clonotypes between healthy human individuals. Profiling relied on immunoSEQ multiplex PCR, and the TCRdb table lists in-frame clones only, not all of them. The table has about 2.3 million clones, 85% to 95% seen once; the top ten hold approximately 0.39%. The sample comprised naive CD4+ T cells from PBMCs. Subset in this sample: CD45RA+ positively selected. The receptors were gathered from a man younger than 35 in good health. Some clones in this sample may be carry-over from other donors' samples.

The genes are TRBV28 and TRBJ1-1, with TRBD1 identical over 7 bases. The CDR3 covers 15 residues. V shed 5 bases and J 1 base; nucleotides not matched to a gene: 7. CDR1 and CDR2 from the germline V gene are MDHEN and SYDVKM. The CDR3 protein is CASSTQGVGNTEAFF. As DNA, the CDR3 is TGTGCCAGCAGTACGCAGGGGGTGGGGAACACTGAAGCTTTCTTT.

The rearrangement uses TRBV28 and TRBJ2-5; D ambiguous. The CDR3 length is 14 residues. V was clipped by 3 bases and J by 7 bases, with 15 bases between them. Germline CDR1 MDHEN, CDR2 SYDVKM. The CDR3 sequence is CASSFPDPLGTQYF. CDR3 nucleotide sequence: TGTGCCAGCAGTTTCCCCGACCCGCTAGGGACCCAGTACTTC.

The chain is built from TRBV5-4 and TRBJ2-3, with 8 bases fitting TRBD2. V dropped 4 bases and J dropped 5; count of bases not matched to a gene: 6. The germline CDR1 and CDR2 sequences are SGHNT and YYREEE (reference sequence). This CDR3 contains 14 residues. In DNA form, the CDR3 reads TGTGCCAGCAGCCAGAGCGGGAGTAGAGATACGCAGTATTTT. Its protein is CASSQSGSRDTQYF. Filled out from reference TRBV5-4 and TRBJ2-3, the complete variable domain reads ETGVTQSPTHLIKTRGQQVTLRCSSQSGHNTVSWYQQALGQGPQFIFQYYREEENGRGNFPPRFSGLQFPNYSSELNVNALELDDSALYLCASSQSGSRDTQYFGPGTRLTVL.

The chain recombines TRBV11-1 with TRBJ1-1; D call uncertain. Trimming removed 2 bases from V and 0 bases from J, with 7 bases in between. The CDR3 runs to 14 residues. The germline CDR1 and CDR2 sequences are SGHAT and FQDESV (reference sequence). The CDR3 protein is CASSLSALNTEAFF. In DNA form, the CDR3 reads TGTGCCAGCAGCTTATCGGCCCTGAACACTGAAGCTTTCTTT.

The chain links TRBV11-2 to TRBJ2-7; 8 bases match TRBD1. CDR1 and CDR2 from the germline V gene are SGHAT and FQNNGV. The ends lost 5 bases at V and 5 bases at J; junction bases unmatched: 11. The CDR3 covers 15 residues. The DNA of the CDR3 is TGTGCCAGCAGCAAGAGGATTCAGGGGGCTCACGAGCAGTACTTC. It encodes CASSKRIQGAHEQYF.

The rearrangement joins TRBV7-2 to TRBJ2-7; maybe TRBD2 (6 bases). Per germline, CDR1 SGHTA and CDR2 FQGNSA. V lost 3 bases, J lost 2 bases, and 14 bases lay in between. The CDR3 is 15 amino acids. CDR3 amino acids: CASSLRGTLAYEQYF. The CDR3 DNA follows: TGTGCCAGCAGCTTGCGGGGTACGTTAGCCTACGAGCAGTACTTC.

The chain joins TRBV27 to TRBJ1-1, with TRBD1 as a possible D gene (6 bases). The CDR3 has 14 residues. Germline loops: CDR1 MNHEY, CDR2 SMNVEV (reference sequence). The ends were cut back, 2 bases at V and 3 bases at J, with 10 bases in the middle. For the CDR3, the DNA is TGTGCCAGCAGTTTAGAAGGGGGGGACACTGAAGCTTTCTTT. As protein: CASSLEGGDTEAFF.

The chain employs TRBV19 and TRBJ1-1, with D uncertain. Germline CDR1 is LNHDA and CDR2 is SQIVND (reference sequence). The CDR3 has 12 residues. V dropped 3 bases and J dropped 6 bases, with 8 bases sitting between them. This CDR3 reads CASSMTSAEAFF. DNA for the CDR3: TGTGCCAGTAGTATGACCTCGGCTGAAGCTTTCTTT.

The chain combines TRBV6-1 with TRBJ1-4; D perhaps matches TRBD1 (6 bases). The V end lost 7 bases, the J end lost 7 bases, and 13 bases lay between the germline ends. There are 13 residues in the CDR3. Per germline, CDR1 MNHNS and CDR2 SASEGT. The CDR3: CASTGVLGEKLFF. The CDR3 nucleotides are TGTGCCAGCACAGGGGTTCTTGGTGAAAAACTGTTTTTT.

This clone was counted a few times. This chain uses TRBV2 with TRBJ2-7, with 9 positions matching TRBD1. CDR1 SNHLY and CDR2 FYNNEI come from the germline V gene. The CDR3 is 13 residues long. The ends lost 7 bases at V and 3 bases at J; junction bases unmatched: 4. The DNA of the CDR3 is TGTGCCAGCACCGGGACAGGGATCTACGAGCAGTACTTC. Protein sequence: CASTGTGIYEQYF.

The CDR3 region is CASSPYWTGEKSNYGYTF. CDR3 sequence (DNA): TGTGCCAGCTCACCTTACTGGACAGGGGAGAAGTCGAACTATGGCTACACCTTC. The chain links TRBV18 to TRBJ1-2; the match to TRBD1 covers 9 bases. The V and J ends lost 3 bases and 2 bases, in that order; junction bases with no gene match: 13. Germline CDR1 KGHSH, CDR2 LQKENI. This CDR3 has 18 amino acids.

As for this clone: The sample has other DNA sequences that encode this CDR3 too. The chain joins TRBV9 to TRBJ2-1, with 12 bases identical to TRBD2. Germline trimming cut 2 bases from V and 5 bases from J; bases unmatched to any gene: 2. The CDR3 covers 15 residues. Germline assignment: CDR1 SGDLS and CDR2 YYNGEE. CDR3 in DNA: TGTGCCAGCAGCGTTAGACTAGCGGGAGACAATGAGCAGTTCTTC. Amino acids: CASSVRLAGDNEQFF.

The V and J genes are TRBV28 and TRBJ1-4; possibly TRBD1 for D (6 bases). Germline V gene sequence: CDR1 MDHEN, CDR2 SYDVKM. The CDR3 consists of 15 residues. V was cut by 6 bases and J by 0 bases, with 11 bases left in between. The CDR3 DNA follows: TGTGCCAGCAGCTTGAGGGGGTCAACTAATGAAAAACTGTTTTTT. It codes for CASSLRGSTNEKLFF.

The chain carries TRBV5-1 and TRBJ1-3; 7 bases map to TRBD1. The length of the CDR3 is 15 residues. Trimming at V came to 7 bases and at J to 2 bases, leaving 9 bases not matched to a gene. Germline V gene lookup returns CDR1 SGHRS and CDR2 YFSETQ. The CDR3 sequence is CASASTGPTGNTIYF. In DNA, the CDR3 is TGCGCCAGCGCCTCGACAGGGCCCACTGGAAACACCATATATTTT.